Listed below are T cell receptor beta chains from one sample, sequenced in a study of siplizumab effects on memory and regulatory T cells. Sequencing was performed with immunoSEQ multiplex PCR; in TCRdb, only in-frame clones are kept and a portion is missing. Of about 100,000 clones in the sample, about 93% were seen once. What was sequenced was Tregs sorted from blood. The receptors come from a human donor in good health. CDR3s include the opening cysteine and the closing phenylalanine or tryptophan. The order of the fields is D gene, J gene, V gene, CDR3 length, clone size, CDR3 protein, CDR3 DNA. D genes are given only for firm matches. Expanded clones are given a class, and other clones once, few, many or no size at all.

>NA|TRBJ2-4|TRBV9|14|NA
CASSARSAKNIQYF
TGTGCCAGCAGCGCCCGGTCAGCCAAAAACATTCAGTACTTC
>TRBD1|TRBJ1-3|TRBV18|16|NA
CASSRTGRFSGNTIYF
TGTGCCAGCTCTCGGACAGGTCGCTTCTCTGGAAACACCATATATTTT
>NA|TRBJ2-2|TRBV7-9|14|NA
CASRITGNTGELFF
TGTGCCAGCAGAATAACAGGGAACACCGGGGAGCTGTTTTTT
>TRBD2|TRBJ2-1|TRBV12-5|14|NA
CASGLVAGDNEQFF
TGTGCTAGTGGTTTGGTAGCGGGAGACAATGAGCAGTTCTTC
>NA|TRBJ2-7|TRBV14|13|NA
CASSGGTYYEQYF
TGTGCCAGCAGTGGGGGGACATACTACGAGCAGTACTTC
>NA|TRBJ2-1|TRBV7-6|15|NA
CASSLERVRYYEQFF
TGTGCCAGCAGCTTAGAACGTGTGCGCTATTATGAGCAGTTCTTC
>NA|TRBJ2-2|TRBV5-1|12|NA
CASSLSPGELFF
TGCGCCAGCAGCTTGAGTCCCGGGGAGCTGTTTTTT
>TRBD1|TRBJ1-2|TRBV19|15|NA
CASRKTDRETAGYTF
TGTGCCAGTAGGAAGACGGACAGGGAAACGGCTGGCTACACCTTC
>TRBD2|TRBJ2-7|TRBV30|14|NA
CAWTSSGIYYEQYF
TGTGCCTGGACCTCTAGCGGGATCTATTACGAGCAGTACTTC
>TRBD1|TRBJ1-2|TRBV9|14|NA
CASSPGDRVSGYTF
TGTGCCAGCAGCCCCGGGGACAGGGTCTCGGGCTACACCTTC
>TRBD1|TRBJ2-7|TRBV9|13|once
CASSEGGGYEQYF
TGTGCCAGCAGCGAAGGGGGCGGCTACGAGCAGTACTTC
>NA|TRBJ1-4|TRBV28|15|NA
CASSFRSRVLEKLFF
TGTGCCAGCAGTTTTCGGTCCAGGGTCTTGGAAAAACTGTTTTTT
>TRBD2|TRBJ2-3|TRBV29-1|14|NA
CSVGTSGSTDTQYF
TGCAGCGTCGGGACTAGCGGGAGTACAGATACGCAGTATTTT
>TRBD1|TRBJ1-1|TRBV6-5|15|NA
CASSWTGQLNTEAFF
TGTGCCAGCAGTTGGACGGGACAGCTGAACACTGAAGCTTTCTTT
>NA|TRBJ2-7|TRBV5-5|15|once
CASSPTGTSTHEQYF
TGTGCCAGCAGCCCCACCGGGACCTCGACTCACGAGCAGTACTTC
>NA|TRBJ2-5|TRBV28|15|NA
CASSPHRDLEETQYF
TGTGCCAGCAGCCCCCATAGGGACTTGGAAGAGACCCAGTACTTC
>NA|TRBJ2-3|TRBV2|11|NA
CASSSRDTQYF
TGTGCCAGCAGTTCGAGAGATACGCAGTATTTT
>NA|TRBJ2-5|TRBV30|14|NA
CAWSVGLVRETQYF
TGTGCCTGGAGTGTAGGGCTAGTCAGGGAGACCCAGTACTTC
>TRBD1|TRBJ2-1|TRBV18|15|NA
CASSTGQGAYNEQFF
TGTGCCAGCTCGACGGGACAGGGAGCCTACAATGAGCAGTTCTTC
>NA|TRBJ2-4|TRBV7-2|16|once
CASISRRAGGENIQYF
TGTGCCAGCATATCAAGGCGGGCCGGTGGGGAAAACATTCAGTACTTC
>TRBD2|TRBJ2-3|TRBV5-1|19|NA
CASTWTSGSTYWDTDTQYF
TGCGCCAGCACATGGACTAGCGGGAGTACATATTGGGACACAGATACGCAGTATTTT
>NA|TRBJ2-7|TRBV6-4|12|NA
CASSQGTVEQYF
TGTGCCAGCAGCCAAGGAACGGTCGAGCAGTACTTC
>TRBD1|TRBJ1-2|TRBV27|14|NA
CASRAGTAYYGYTF
TGTGCCAGCAGGGCCGGGACAGCCTACTATGGCTACACCTTC
>TRBD1|TRBJ2-7|TRBV7-6|15|NA
CASSSDRDSSYEQYF
TGTGCCAGCAGTTCGGACAGGGACAGCTCCTACGAGCAGTACTTC
>NA|TRBJ1-5|TRBV2|15|NA
CASSVEGSTNQPQHF
TGTGCCAGCAGTGTGGAGGGGTCTACCAATCAGCCCCAGCATTTT
>NA|TRBJ1-1|TRBV18|13|once
CASSPGLDTEAFF
TGTGCCAGCTCACCGGGACTCGACACTGAAGCTTTCTTT
>NA|TRBJ2-7|TRBV7-8|14|NA
CASSPSSLHYEQYF
TGTGCCAGCAGCCCGAGCTCCCTCCACTACGAGCAGTACTTC
>NA|TRBJ2-7|TRBV18|16|NA
CASSPLEAGGSYEQYF
TGTGCCAGCTCACCTCTTGAGGCCGGCGGGTCCTACGAGCAGTACTTC
>TRBD1|TRBJ2-7|TRBV11-2|14|NA
CASSADLQGNEQYF
TGTGCCAGCAGCGCGGACCTACAGGGGAACGAGCAGTACTTC
>TRBD2|TRBJ2-7|TRBV5-1|16|NA
CASSLDPAGVVDEQYF
TGCGCCAGCAGCTTGGATCCAGCGGGAGTCGTAGACGAGCAGTACTTC
>NA|TRBJ2-5|TRBV7-9|11|NA
CASSLTETQYF
TGTGCCAGCAGCTTAACAGAGACCCAGTACTTC
>NA|TRBJ2-1|TRBV5-1|17|NA
CASRPILRALLPNEQFF
TGCGCCAGCAGACCAATCCTAAGGGCCCTCCTCCCGAATGAGCAGTTCTTC
>TRBD1|TRBJ2-7|TRBV28|14|NA
CASRTGTGVPEQYF
TGTGCCAGCAGGACGGGGACAGGGGTACCCGAGCAGTACTTC
>TRBD2|TRBJ2-3|TRBV19|17|NA
CASSRGTSGTISDTQYF
TGTGCCAGTAGTAGGGGGACTAGCGGCACTATCTCAGATACGCAGTATTTT
>TRBD2|TRBJ2-7|TRBV5-6|15|medium-sized
CASRRTSGHSYEQYF
TGTGCCAGCAGACGGACTAGCGGGCACTCATACGAGCAGTACTTC
>NA|TRBJ2-7|TRBV25-1|12|NA
CASSKGLYEQYF
TGTGCCAGCAGTAAAGGTCTCTACGAGCAGTACTTC
>NA|TRBJ2-3|TRBV7-6|15|NA
CASSLSGQITDTQYF
TGTGCCAGCAGCTTAAGTGGGCAGATCACAGATACGCAGTATTTT
>NA|TRBJ1-1|TRBV28|15|NA
CASSLLITGGAEAFF
TGTGCCAGCAGTCTACTAATAACAGGTGGTGCTGAAGCTTTCTTT
>TRBD1|TRBJ1-1|TRBV6-6|14|NA
CASSSQGGTQDTFF
TGTGCCAGCAGTTCCCAGGGGGGGACCCAGGATACTTTCTTT
>TRBD1|TRBJ1-2|TRBV29-1|12|NA
CSATGGPYGYTF
TGCAGCGCCACAGGGGGCCCCTATGGCTACACCTTC
>TRBD1|TRBJ2-5|TRBV12-5|15|NA
CASGPSGQGQETQYF
TGTGCTAGTGGCCCCTCGGGACAGGGTCAAGAGACCCAGTACTTC